Below are 10 T cell receptor beta chains sequenced from a single sample in a study of blood T cell repertoires in COVID-19. Measured with immunoSEQ multiplex PCR; TCRdb has only the in-frame clones, and not every one. In the table there are about 300,000 clones, around 90% of which are singletons. Sequencing was carried out using peripheral blood. The receptors shown here come from a man in his late teens or twenties who had recovered from COVID-19.

The chain uses TRBV11-2 and TRBJ2-1; 10 bases map to TRBD2. Germline V gene data show CDR1 as SGHAT and CDR2 as FQNNGV. V lost 5 bases and J lost 4; bases outside the gene matches: 11. This CDR3 spans 17 amino acids. The CDR3 DNA sequence: TGTGCCAGCAGCCCCTGGCCCGAACTAGCGGGGTACAATGAGCAGTTCTTC. It codes for CASSPWPELAGYNEQFF.

V is TRBV2 and J is TRBJ2-3; no reliable D call. Deletions cut 7 bases from V and 2 bases from J, with 19 bases between. CDR3 length: 16 amino acids. The V gene's germline CDR1 is SNHLY and CDR2 FYNNEI. CDR3 residues: CASTAGWKNPTDTQYF. The DNA of the CDR3 is TGTGCCAGCACTGCCGGGTGGAAGAACCCCACAGATACGCAGTATTTT.

V gene TRBV18 combines with J gene TRBJ1-1, with 8 bases lining up with TRBD1. The CDR3 length is 16 residues. Looked up from germline, CDR1 is KGHSH and CDR2 is LQKENI. V lost 3 bases and J lost 0; bases outside the gene matches: 6. The CDR3 sequence: CASSPGQGAMNTEAFF. The CDR3 DNA is TGTGCCAGCTCACCGGGTCAGGGGGCCATGAACACTGAAGCTTTCTTT.

The gene calls are TRBV9 and TRBJ2-7; tentatively, D is TRBD1 (6 bases). V was cut by 0 bases and J by 1 base, with 11 bases left in between. The CDR3 sequence is 15 residues long. Germline V gene data show CDR1 as SGDLS and CDR2 as YYNGEE. The CDR3 DNA follows: TGTGCCAGCAGCGTAGAAGGCAGGGGTTCCTACGAGCAGTACTTC. Residues: CASSVEGRGSYEQYF.

This clone was observed a handful of times. The chain combines TRBV27 with TRBJ1-1; TRBD1 might be the D (5 bases). The CDR3 extends over 9 amino acids. V lost 10 bases and J lost 10, with 10 bases in between. The germline gives CDR1 MNHEY, CDR2 SMNVEV (reference sequence). CDR3 bases: TGTGCCACCCGGGGGAGAGCTTTCTTT. Its protein product is CATRGRAFF.

J is TRBJ1-2 and V is TRBV6-5; 10 bases map to TRBD1. The CDR3 has 15 amino acids. Trimming took 2 bases from V and 0 from J; bases not matched to a gene: 0. The V gene's germline CDR1 is MNHEY and CDR2 SVGAGI. This chain's CDR3 is CASSYGTGANYGYTF. DNA of the CDR3: TGTGCCAGCAGTTACGGGACAGGGGCTAACTATGGCTACACCTTC.

The CDR3 nucleotides read TGTGCCAGCAGCCCGTCAGGGCTTGATACGCAGTATTTT. Protein sequence: CASSPSGLDTQYF. The chain recombines TRBV3-1 (or the pseudogene TRBV3-2) with TRBJ2-3; a possible D gene is TRBD1 (5 bases). Germline values: CDR1 LGHDT, CDR2 YNNKEL (reference sequence). The CDR3 covers 13 residues. Trimming took 4 bases from V and 6 from J, leaving 11 bases between them.

CDR3 DNA sequence: TGTGCCAGCAGTCCCCCGTCGTATGGCTACACCTTC. Protein product: CASSPPSYGYTF. This rearrangement joins TRBV2 to TRBJ1-2; D remains ambiguous. CDR3 size: 12 residues. Trimming stripped 5 bases from V and 5 bases from J, with 9 bases between. CDR1 and CDR2 from the germline V gene are SNHLY and FYNNEI.

The chain is built from TRBV11-2 and TRBJ2-1; D gene ambiguous. From germline, CDR1 is SGHAT and CDR2 FQNNGV. Trimming cost V 7 bases and J 7 bases, with 17 bases left between them. The CDR3 spans 14 residues. This chain's CDR3 is CASTPPALRNEQFF. As DNA, the CDR3 is TGTGCCAGCACCCCGCCCGCCCTGCGAAATGAGCAGTTCTTC.

This sequence joins TRBV9 and TRBJ2-1; D not resolved. Germline V gene lookup returns CDR1 SGDLS and CDR2 YYNGEE. The CDR3 runs to 15 residues. V lost 3 bases and J 6 bases, leaving 16 bases between the germline ends. The CDR3 is CASSGDTQVGNEQFF. In DNA, the CDR3 is TGTGCCAGCAGCGGAGACACCCAAGTCGGCAATGAGCAGTTCTTC.